The next 18 T cell receptor beta chains were all read from a single sample in a study of beta chain features in type 1 diabetes. The isolated RNA, all of it, was reverse transcribed, so expressed TCRB transcripts were what got sequenced. TCRdb keeps only in-frame clones here, not all; method: immunoSEQ multiplex PCR. In the table there are hundreds of thousands of clones, approximately 30% of which are singletons. Sequences were obtained from naive CD4+ T cells from blood. These receptors originate from a young man in good health.

The chain couples TRBV19 to TRBJ2-1; TRBD2 aligns across 13 bases. The CDR3 contains 16 residues. Losses at the gene ends were 4 bases for V and 5 bases for J; bases not matched to a gene: 5. The germline CDR1 and CDR2 sequences are LNHDA and SQIVND (reference sequence). CDR3 sequence: CASSRGTSGINNEQFF. CDR3 DNA sequence: TGTGCCAGTAGTAGAGGGACTAGCGGGATTAACAATGAGCAGTTCTTC.

This sequence joins TRBV29-1 and TRBJ2-7, with D possibly matching TRBD1 (5 bases). This CDR3 contains 12 residues. Trimming took 4 bases from V and 7 from J, leaving 14 bases between them. Germline lookup yields CDR1 SQVTM and CDR2 ANQGSEA. CDR3 loop: CSVVPRRGEQYF. The CDR3 region has the DNA TGCAGCGTTGTCCCTAGAAGGGGTGAGCAGTACTTC.

The rearrangement uses TRBV30 and TRBJ1-1; unclear D gene. Trimming removed 5 bases at V and 3 bases at J, with 10 bases between. The CDR3 totals 12 residues. Germline V gene lookup returns CDR1 GTSNPN and CDR2 SVGIG (reference sequence). As DNA, the CDR3 is TGTGCCTGGGCCGCCGGGTACACTGAAGCTTTCTTT. Translating gives CAWAAGYTEAFF.

CDR3 protein: CASSSPEREVHEQFF. The CDR3 bases are TGTGCCAGCAGCTCCCCGGAGCGGGAGGTCCATGAGCAGTTCTTC. The chain is built from TRBV7-9 and TRBJ2-1; 9 bases fit TRBD2. Germline CDR1 reads SEHNR; CDR2 reads FQNEAQ (reference sequence). This CDR3 is 15 amino acids long. J lost 8 bases, V lost 4 bases, and 9 bases had no gene match.

The CDR3 protein is CASSSQRENTEAFF. In DNA, the CDR3 is TGTGCCAGCTCATCTCAACGGGAGAACACTGAAGCTTTCTTT. This chain connects TRBV18 to TRBJ1-1; D is uncertain. The CDR3 spans 14 residues. CDR1 KGHSH and CDR2 LQKENI come from the germline V gene. Trimming took off 5 bases at V and 1 base at J, with 11 bases between the two ends.

The table lists this clone with a few counts. V is TRBV19 and J is TRBJ2-4; D may be TRBD1 or TRBD2 (5 bases each). The V gene lost 7 bases and the J gene lost 8 bases, with 15 bases spanning the gap. The germline V gene encodes CDR1 LNHDA and CDR2 SQIVND (reference sequence). The CDR3 is made up of 13 amino acids. CDR3 DNA sequence: TGTGCCAGTACACCTTGGGGGTCGGACATTCAGTACTTC. Its protein product is CASTPWGSDIQYF.

This chain uses TRBV29-1 with TRBJ1-1; weak D call: TRBD1 (5 bases). The CDR3 has 12 residues. V lost 3 bases and J 3 bases, leaving 8 bases between the germline ends. Germline CDR1 and CDR2: SQVTM and ANQGSEA. The CDR3 DNA sequence: TGCAGCGTTGATTGGGGGGACACTGAAGCTTTCTTT. It specifies CSVDWGDTEAFF.

The V gene is TRBV18, the J gene TRBJ1-2, with D unclear. V lost 2 bases to trimming and J lost 3 bases, with 10 bases between them. Germline values: CDR1 KGHSH, CDR2 LQKENI. The CDR3 consists of 14 residues. The CDR3 spells CASSPGEGYYGYTF. CDR3 coding DNA: TGTGCCAGCTCACCAGGCGAGGGATACTATGGCTACACCTTC.

The chain joins TRBV25-1 to TRBJ2-5, with D possibly TRBD1 on 6 matching bases. The V gene's germline CDR1 is MGHDK and CDR2 SYGVNS. CDR3 length: 14 amino acids. V was clipped by 2 bases and J by 5 bases, with 12 bases between them. The CDR3 here is CASSEHYRAETQYF. The DNA of the CDR3 is TGTGCCAGCAGTGAACACTACAGGGCGGAGACCCAGTACTTC.

The CDR3 DNA reads as TGCAGCGTTGCTCTAGAAGCGGGTCAGCCCCAGCATTTT. It is translated as CSVALEAGQPQHF. The rearrangement uses TRBV29-1 and TRBJ1-5; no clear D gene. Trimming took 4 bases from V and 6 from J, leaving 13 bases between them. Germline CDR1 and CDR2: SQVTM and ANQGSEA. The CDR3 totals 13 residues.

This clone was seen a single time. V gene TRBV15 combines with J gene TRBJ2-1, with D possibly being TRBD2 (6 bases). The CDR3 consists of 16 residues. Per germline, CDR1 LNHNV and CDR2 YYDKDF (reference sequence). V was shortened by 0 bases and J by 12 bases, with 21 bases between the two germline ends. DNA of the CDR3: TGTGCCACCAGCAGAGATCTTGTGATGGGGGGAACGAGGCAGTTCTTC. Amino acids: CATSRDLVMGGTRQFF.

This clone has only one observation. V is TRBV15 and J is TRBJ1-4; 7 positions match TRBD1. The CDR3 contains 16 residues. Germline assignment: CDR1 LNHNV and CDR2 YYDKDF (reference sequence). The V and J ends lost 3 bases and 4 bases, in that order; junction bases with no gene match: 8. DNA of the CDR3: TGTGCCACCAGCAGGGCCCCGGGACAGAGTAATGAAAAACTGTTTTTT. Translation gives CATSRAPGQSNEKLFF.

This clone turned up a few times. The CDR3 reads CASSGRQKSSYNEQFF. The CDR3 bases are TGTGCCAGCAGCGGCCGACAGAAGAGCTCCTACAATGAGCAGTTCTTC. The chain joins TRBV11-1 to TRBJ2-1, with a tentative D call TRBD1 (5 bases). This CDR3 region has 16 residues. Deletions cut 5 bases from V and 0 bases from J, with 14 bases between. Germline V lookup: CDR1 SGHAT, CDR2 FQDESV (reference sequence).

The gene calls are TRBV14 and TRBJ2-1, with no clear D. Deletions cut 0 bases from V and 4 bases from J, with 7 bases between. The V gene's germline CDR1 is SGHDN and CDR2 FVKESK. CDR3 size: 14 residues. CDR3 sequence reads: CASSQDSRYNEQFF. The CDR3 bases are TGTGCCAGCAGCCAAGATTCCAGGTACAATGAGCAGTTCTTC. The full variable domain, in which reference TRBV14 and TRBJ2-1 provide the parts outside the CDR3, is EAGVTQFPSHSVIEKGQTVTLRCDPISGHDNLYWYRRVMGKEIKFLLHFVKESKQDESGMPNNRFLAERTGGTYSTLKVQPAELEDSGVYFCASSQDSRYNEQFFGPGTRLTVL.

The chain carries TRBV15 and TRBJ2-1; a possible D gene is TRBD2 (6 bases). The CDR3 is made up of 15 amino acids. V lost 3 bases and J 2 bases, leaving 11 bases between the germline ends. From germline, CDR1 is LNHNV and CDR2 YYDKDF (reference sequence). The CDR3 DNA follows: TGTGCCACCAGCAGCAGACTAGATACCTACAATGAGCAGTTCTTC. Translating it yields CATSSRLDTYNEQFF.

CDR3 loop: CASSLAPGTSIYEQYF. CDR3 nucleotide sequence: TGTGCCAGCAGTTTAGCCCCCGGGACTAGCATCTACGAGCAGTACTTC. The chain is built from TRBV28 and TRBJ2-7; 9 nucleotides agree with TRBD2. The CDR3 sequence is 16 residues long. J gave up 3 bases and V 2 bases, and 8 bases lay outside the gene matches. CDR1 is MDHEN, CDR2 SYDVKM, per germline.

The V and J genes are TRBV30 and TRBJ2-5; D may be TRBD2 (6 bases). Per the germline V gene, CDR1 is GTSNPN and CDR2 is SVGIG (reference sequence). The germline V and J ends were trimmed by 0 bases and 4 bases, with 9 bases remaining between them. The CDR3 extends over 13 amino acids. DNA of the CDR3: TGTGCCTGGAGTGTTGGAGGGGTAGAGACCCAGTACTTC. Translated, it gives CAWSVGGVETQYF.

The rearrangement uses TRBV28 and TRBJ1-1; TRBD1 might be the D (6 bases). This CDR3 has 13 residues. Per germline, CDR1 MDHEN and CDR2 SYDVKM. V was shortened by 8 bases and J by 1 base, with 11 bases between the two germline ends. The CDR3 protein is CASGYRENTEAFF. The CDR3 DNA is TGTGCCAGCGGGTACAGGGAGAACACTGAAGCTTTCTTT.